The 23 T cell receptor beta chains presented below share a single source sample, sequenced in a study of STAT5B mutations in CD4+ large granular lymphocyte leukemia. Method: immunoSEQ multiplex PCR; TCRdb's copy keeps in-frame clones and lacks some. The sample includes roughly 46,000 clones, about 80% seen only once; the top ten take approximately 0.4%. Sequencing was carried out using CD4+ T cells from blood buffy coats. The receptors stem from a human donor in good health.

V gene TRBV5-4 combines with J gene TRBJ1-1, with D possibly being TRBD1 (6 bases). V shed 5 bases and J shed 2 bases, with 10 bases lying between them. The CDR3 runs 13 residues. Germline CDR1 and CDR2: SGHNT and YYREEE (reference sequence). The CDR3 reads CASRRGRNTEAFF. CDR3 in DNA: TGTGCCAGCAGACGGGGGCGCAACACTGAAGCTTTCTTT.

The CDR3 here is CASYSGLVGAEQYF. The CDR3 region has the DNA TGTGCCAGTTACTCGGGACTGGTCGGGGCCGAGCAGTACTTC. This chain links TRBV27 with TRBJ2-7, with a weak D call TRBD2 (6 bases). The CDR3 is 14 amino acids. Germline values: CDR1 MNHEY, CDR2 SMNVEV (reference sequence). The V and J ends lost 9 bases and 6 bases respectively, with 21 bases between them.

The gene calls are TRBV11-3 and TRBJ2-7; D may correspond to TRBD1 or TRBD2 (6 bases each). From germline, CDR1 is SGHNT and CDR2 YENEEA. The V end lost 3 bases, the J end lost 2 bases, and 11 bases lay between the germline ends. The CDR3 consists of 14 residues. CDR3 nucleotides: TGTGCCAGCAGCTTCCGGGGGCGGCCCTACGAGCAGTACTTC. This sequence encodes CASSFRGRPYEQYF.

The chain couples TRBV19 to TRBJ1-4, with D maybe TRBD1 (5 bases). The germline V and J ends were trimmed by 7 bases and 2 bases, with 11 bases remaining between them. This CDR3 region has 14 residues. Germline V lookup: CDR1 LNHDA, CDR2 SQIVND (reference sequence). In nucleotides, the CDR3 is TGTGCCAGTAAGAAGTGGGGGACTAATGAAAAACTGTTTTTT. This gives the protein CASKKWGTNEKLFF. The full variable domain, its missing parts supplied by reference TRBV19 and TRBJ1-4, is DGGITQSPKYLFRKEGQNVTLSCEQNLNHDAMYWYRQDPGQGLRLIYYSQIVNDFQKGDIAEGYSVSREKKESFPLTVTSAQKNPTAFYLCASKKWGTNEKLFFGSGTQLSVL.

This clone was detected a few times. CDR3 region: CASSLGMSGAYEQYF. In DNA, the CDR3 is TGTGCCAGCAGCTTAGGGATGTCCGGGGCCTACGAGCAGTACTTC. The gene calls are TRBV7-9 and TRBJ2-7, with a possible D match to TRBD2 (5 bases). Trimming removed 1 base at V and 2 bases at J, with 12 bases between. The CDR3 totals 15 residues. The V gene's germline CDR1 is SEHNR and CDR2 FQNEAQ (reference sequence).

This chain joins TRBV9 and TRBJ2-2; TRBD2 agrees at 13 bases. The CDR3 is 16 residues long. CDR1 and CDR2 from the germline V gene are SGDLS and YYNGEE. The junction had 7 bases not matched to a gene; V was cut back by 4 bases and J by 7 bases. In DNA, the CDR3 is TGTGCCAGCAGCTCTTCACTAGCGGGAGGGGTCGGGGAGCTGTTTTTT. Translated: CASSSSLAGGVGELFF. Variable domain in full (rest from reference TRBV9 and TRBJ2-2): DSGVTQTPKHLITATGQRVTLRCSPRSGDLSVYWYQQSLDQGLQFLIQYYNGEERAKGNILERFSAQQFPDLHSELNLSSLELGDSALYFCASSSSLAGGVGELFFGEGSRLTVL.

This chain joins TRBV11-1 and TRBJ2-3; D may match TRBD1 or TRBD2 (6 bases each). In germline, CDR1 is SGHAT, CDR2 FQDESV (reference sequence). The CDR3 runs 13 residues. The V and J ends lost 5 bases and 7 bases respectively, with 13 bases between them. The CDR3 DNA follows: TGTGCCAGCAGCCCGGGGGACAAAAATACGCAGTATTTT. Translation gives CASSPGDKNTQYF.

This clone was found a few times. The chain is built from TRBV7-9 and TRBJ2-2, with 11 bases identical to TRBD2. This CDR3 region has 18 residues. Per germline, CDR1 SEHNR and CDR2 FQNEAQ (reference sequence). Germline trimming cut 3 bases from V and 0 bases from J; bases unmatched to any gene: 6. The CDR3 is CASSLGLAVAANTGELFF. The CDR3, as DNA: TGTGCCAGCAGCTTGGGACTAGCGGTAGCCGCGAACACCGGGGAGCTGTTTTTT.

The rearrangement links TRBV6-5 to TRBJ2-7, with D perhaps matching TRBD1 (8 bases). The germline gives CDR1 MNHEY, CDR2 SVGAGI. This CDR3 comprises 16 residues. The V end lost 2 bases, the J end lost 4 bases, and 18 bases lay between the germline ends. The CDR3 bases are TGTGCCAGCAGTTACAAAAGACAGGGGAGGGGGTACGAGCAGTACTTC. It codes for CASSYKRQGRGYEQYF.

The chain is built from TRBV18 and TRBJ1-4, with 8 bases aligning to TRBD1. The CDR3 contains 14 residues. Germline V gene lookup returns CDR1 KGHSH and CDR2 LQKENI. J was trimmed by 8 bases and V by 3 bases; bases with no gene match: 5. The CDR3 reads CASSPPTGDEKLFF. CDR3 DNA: TGTGCCAGCTCACCCCCGACAGGGGACGAAAAACTGTTTTTT.

The CDR3 loop is CASSLGGLGSYEQYF. The CDR3 DNA sequence: TGTGCCAGCAGTTTAGGGGGTTTGGGCTCCTACGAGCAGTACTTC. The chain employs TRBV28 and TRBJ2-7; D assignment may be TRBD1 or TRBD2 (5 bases each). CDR3 length: 15 amino acids. The germline V gene encodes CDR1 MDHEN and CDR2 SYDVKM. The V and J ends lost 2 bases and 0 bases respectively, with 11 bases between them.

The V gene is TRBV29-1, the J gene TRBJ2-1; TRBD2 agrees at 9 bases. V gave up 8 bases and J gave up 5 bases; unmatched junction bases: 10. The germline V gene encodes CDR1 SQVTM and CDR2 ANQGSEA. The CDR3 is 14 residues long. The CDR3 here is CSSTTRLADNEQFF. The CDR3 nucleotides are TGCAGCTCAACCACGAGACTAGCGGACAATGAGCAGTTCTTC.

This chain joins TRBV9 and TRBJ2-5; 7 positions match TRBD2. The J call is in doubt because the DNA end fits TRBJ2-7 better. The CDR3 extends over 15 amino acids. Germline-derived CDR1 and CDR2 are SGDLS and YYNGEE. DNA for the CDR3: TGTGCCAGCAGCGTAGGGGCCCTAGCGGATTACGAGCAGTACTTC. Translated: CASSVGALADYEQYF.

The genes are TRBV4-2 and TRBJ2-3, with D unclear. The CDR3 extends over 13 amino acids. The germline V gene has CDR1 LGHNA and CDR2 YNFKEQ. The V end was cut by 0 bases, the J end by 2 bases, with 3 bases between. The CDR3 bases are TGTGCCAGCAGCCAAGACAACACAGATACGCAGTATTTT. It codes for CASSQDNTDTQYF.

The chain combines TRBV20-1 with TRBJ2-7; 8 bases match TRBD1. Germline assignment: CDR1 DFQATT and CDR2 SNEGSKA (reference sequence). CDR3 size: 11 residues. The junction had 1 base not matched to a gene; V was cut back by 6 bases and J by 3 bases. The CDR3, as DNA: TGCAGTGCCGACAGGGGCTACGAGCAGTACTTC. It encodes CSADRGYEQYF.

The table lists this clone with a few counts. The CDR3 here is CASSMIGGTGEKLFF. The CDR3 bases are TGTGCCAGCAGCATGATAGGGGGGACGGGGGAAAAACTGTTTTTT. The rearrangement links TRBV28 to TRBJ1-4; TRBD1 might be the D (6 bases). CDR3 length: 15 amino acids. Germline V lookup: CDR1 MDHEN, CDR2 SYDVKM. Trimming removed 6 bases at V and 8 bases at J, with 19 bases between.

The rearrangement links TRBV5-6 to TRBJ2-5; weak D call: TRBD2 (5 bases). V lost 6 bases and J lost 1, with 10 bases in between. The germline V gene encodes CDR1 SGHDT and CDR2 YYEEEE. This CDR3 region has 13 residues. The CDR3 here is CASTRAGQETQYF. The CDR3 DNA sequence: TGTGCCAGCACGCGGGCGGGCCAAGAGACCCAGTACTTC.

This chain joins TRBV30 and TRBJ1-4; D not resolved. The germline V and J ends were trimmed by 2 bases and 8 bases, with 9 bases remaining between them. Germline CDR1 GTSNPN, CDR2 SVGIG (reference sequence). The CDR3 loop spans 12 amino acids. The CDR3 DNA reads TGTGCCTGGAGTCCCCCCCGGGAAAAACTGTTTTTT. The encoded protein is CAWSPPREKLFF.

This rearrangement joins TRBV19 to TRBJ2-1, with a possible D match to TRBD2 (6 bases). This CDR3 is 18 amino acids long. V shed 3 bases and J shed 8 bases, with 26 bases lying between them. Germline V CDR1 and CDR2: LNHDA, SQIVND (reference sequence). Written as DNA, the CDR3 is TGTGCCAGTAGTATCTCCACCCTCTTAGTCGGGAGACTCTATGAGCAGTTCTTC. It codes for CASSISTLLVGRLYEQFF. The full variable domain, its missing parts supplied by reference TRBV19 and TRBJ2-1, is DGGITQSPKYLFRKEGQNVTLSCEQNLNHDAMYWYRQDPGQGLRLIYYSQIVNDFQKGDIAEGYSVSREKKESFPLTVTSAQKNPTAFYLCASSISTLLVGRLYEQFFGPGTRLTVL.

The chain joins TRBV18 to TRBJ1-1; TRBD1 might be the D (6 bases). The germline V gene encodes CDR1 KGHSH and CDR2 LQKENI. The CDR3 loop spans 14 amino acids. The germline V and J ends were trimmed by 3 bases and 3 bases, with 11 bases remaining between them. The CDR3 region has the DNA TGTGCCAGCTCACCTTTGGCAGGGGACACTGAAGCTTTCTTT. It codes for CASSPLAGDTEAFF.

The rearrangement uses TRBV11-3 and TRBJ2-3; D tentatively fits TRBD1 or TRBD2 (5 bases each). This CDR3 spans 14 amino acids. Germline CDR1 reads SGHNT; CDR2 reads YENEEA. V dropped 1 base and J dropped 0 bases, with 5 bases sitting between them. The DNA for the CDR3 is TGTGCCAGCAGCTTAGGGGGGAGCACAGATACGCAGTATTTT. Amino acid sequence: CASSLGGSTDTQYF.

CDR3 nucleotides: TGTGCCAGCAGCTCCCGGGAGGGGGCCGTTGGCACCGGGGAGCTGTTTTTT. It specifies CASSSREGAVGTGELFF. The chain combines TRBV7-9 with TRBJ2-2, with D perhaps TRBD2 (8 bases). The CDR3 is 17 residues long. Germline values: CDR1 SEHNR, CDR2 FQNEAQ (reference sequence). The germline V and J ends were trimmed by 4 bases and 4 bases, with 19 bases remaining between them.

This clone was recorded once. This CDR3 reads CASKMGGSGYGYTF. CDR3 in DNA: TGTGCCAGCAAAATGGGGGGCTCGGGCTATGGCTACACCTTC. V is TRBV6-5 and J is TRBJ1-2; D is possibly TRBD1 (6 bases). The CDR3 has 14 amino acids. With 7 bases removed from V and 4 bases from J, the gap between germline ends came to 16 bases. Germline V lookup: CDR1 MNHEY, CDR2 SVGAGI.